The 25 T cell receptor beta chains given below trace back to one sample, sequenced in a study of blood T cell repertoires in COVID-19. The assay was immunoSEQ multiplex PCR, and TCRdb's table has in-frame clones only and misses some. The sample lists tens of thousands of clones, roughly 84% occurring once. The sample consisted of peripheral blood. The receptors here all came from a young man with COVID-19, enrolled during active disease.

V and J are TRBV4-2 and TRBJ2-2; TRBD2 agrees at 11 bases. Trimming took 3 bases from V and 4 from J; bases not matched to a gene: 10. CDR3 length equals 18 residues. The germline CDR1 and CDR2 sequences are LGHNA and YNFKEQ. The DNA for the CDR3 is TGTGCCAGCAGCCACCCTCCCTCCGGGACTAGCGGCACCGGGGAGCTGTTTTTT. It specifies CASSHPPSGTSGTGELFF.

The chain is built from TRBV28 and TRBJ1-5; TRBD1 matches at 12 bases. V dropped 3 bases and J dropped 0; count of bases not matched to a gene: 9. The CDR3 covers 19 residues. Germline CDR1 reads MDHEN; CDR2 reads SYDVKM. The CDR3, as DNA: TGTGCCAGCAGTTTCTGGGACAGGGGGCACCCCAATAGCAATCAGCCCCAGCATTTT. This gives the protein CASSFWDRGHPNSNQPQHF.

The V and J genes are TRBV6-6 and TRBJ2-5; D perhaps matches TRBD2 (6 bases). The V gene's germline CDR1 is MNHNY and CDR2 SVGAGI (reference sequence). The CDR3 is made up of 13 amino acids. Trimming pared 7 bases from V and 4 bases from J, leaving 13 bases between. CDR3: CASTRDFLETQYF. The CDR3 coding sequence is TGTGCCAGCACCCGGGACTTTCTAGAGACCCAGTACTTC.

CDR3 protein: CSVAEYGTHYNEQFF. CDR3 DNA: TGCAGCGTTGCGGAATATGGGACACATTACAATGAGCAGTTCTTC. The V gene is TRBV29-1, the J gene TRBJ2-1; D might be TRBD1 (6 bases). V shed 4 bases and J shed 4 bases, with 17 bases lying between them. Germline V gene sequence: CDR1 SQVTM, CDR2 ANQGSEA. The CDR3 contains 15 residues.

This clone occurred a few times. J is TRBJ2-1 and V is TRBV24-1; TRBD2 agrees at 14 bases. The CDR3 is 15 residues long. J lost 5 bases, V lost 6 bases, and 2 bases had no gene match. Per germline, CDR1 KGHDR and CDR2 SFDVKD. In nucleotides, the CDR3 is TGTGCCACCAGTCGACTAGCGGGAGGGAACAATGAGCAGTTCTTC. The encoded protein is CATSRLAGGNNEQFF.

The V and J genes are TRBV15 and TRBJ2-5; 8 nucleotides agree with TRBD1. Per germline, CDR1 LNHNV and CDR2 YYDKDF (reference sequence). V gave up 3 bases and J gave up 4 bases; unmatched junction bases: 7. The CDR3 extends over 15 amino acids. This chain's CDR3 is CATSRGPGGRETQYF. In DNA form, the CDR3 reads TGTGCCACCAGCAGGGGACCAGGGGGCCGAGAGACCCAGTACTTC.

This rearrangement joins TRBV28 to TRBJ2-3; D is perhaps TRBD2 (6 bases). Germline CDR1 and CDR2: MDHEN and SYDVKM. The CDR3 totals 15 residues. The V gene lost 8 bases and the J gene lost 1 base, with 16 bases spanning the gap. CDR3 sequence (DNA): TGTGCCAGCTCTCTTGGGCGGGACCGCACAGATACGCAGTATTTT. It is translated as CASSLGRDRTDTQYF.

The rearrangement links TRBV9 to TRBJ1-3; 8 bases match TRBD1. With V trimmed by 2 bases and J by 1 base, 8 bases remained unmatched. CDR3 size: 17 residues. From germline, CDR1 is SGDLS and CDR2 YYNGEE. Written as DNA, the CDR3 is TGTGCCAGCAGCGTGAATGACCAGGGGGCTTCTGGAAACACCATATATTTT. Its translation is CASSVNDQGASGNTIYF.

The table lists this clone with a count of one. The chain employs TRBV10-1 and TRBJ2-3, with 7 nucleotides matching TRBD2. The junction had 7 bases not matched to a gene; V was cut back by 4 bases and J by 0 bases. CDR3 size: 16 residues. Germline CDR1 and CDR2: WNHNN and SYGVQD (reference sequence). The CDR3 nucleotides read TGCGCCAGCAGTGCCGGACTAGTAATAAGCACAGATACGCAGTATTTT. This gives the protein CASSAGLVISTDTQYF.

The J gene is TRBJ1-1, the V gene TRBV19, with TRBD1 as a possible D gene (6 bases). Germline assignment: CDR1 LNHDA and CDR2 SQIVND (reference sequence). V lost 6 bases, J lost 6 bases, and 14 bases lay in between. The CDR3 totals 13 residues. In DNA form, the CDR3 reads TGTGCCAGTAGGGATACAGGGCTTTCTGAAGCTTTCTTT. This sequence encodes CASRDTGLSEAFF.

The chain employs TRBV27 and TRBJ2-7, with 9 bases fitting TRBD1. V trimming: 6 bases; J trimming: 3 bases; junction bases outside the gene matches: 6. CDR1 and CDR2 from the germline V gene are MNHEY and SMNVEV (reference sequence). The CDR3 is made up of 14 amino acids. The CDR3 nucleotides are TGTGCCAGCAGGACCGGGACAGGGTACTACGAGCAGTACTTC. Amino acids: CASRTGTGYYEQYF.

Note on this clone: Other DNA sequences of this sample code for an identical CDR3. The chain uses TRBV9 and TRBJ2-3; tentative D call: TRBD1 (6 bases). Germline CDR1 SGDLS, CDR2 YYNGEE. The CDR3 is 14 amino acids. Trimming removed 3 bases from V and 1 base from J, with 9 bases in between. This chain's CDR3 is CASSAGVRTDTQYF. The DNA of the CDR3 is TGTGCCAGCAGCGCAGGGGTCCGCACAGATACGCAGTATTTT.

This chain connects TRBV30 to TRBJ2-5, with TRBD2 matching over 8 bases. After removal of 7 bases from V and 12 bases from J, the junction contained 16 bases not matched to a gene. The CDR3 has 13 amino acids. CDR1 and CDR2 (germline): GTSNPN, SVGIG (reference sequence). The CDR3 protein is CASATSGLGGEYF. CDR3 coding DNA: TGTGCCTCAGCTACTAGCGGCCTGGGGGGGGAGTACTTC. Full variable domain (missing parts from reference TRBV30 and TRBJ2-5): SQTIHQWPATLVQPVGSPLSLECTVEGTSNPNLYWYRQAAGRGLQLLFYSVGIGQISSEVPQNLSASRPQDRQFILSSKKLLLSDSGFYLCASATSGLGGEYFGPGTRLLVL.

The chain uses TRBV9 and TRBJ1-5; TRBD1 is a possible D gene (5 bases). The V and J ends lost 0 bases and 2 bases respectively, with 9 bases between them. From germline, CDR1 is SGDLS and CDR2 YYNGEE. There are 15 residues in the CDR3. CDR3: CASSVGEGRNQPQHF. Written as DNA, the CDR3 is TGTGCCAGCAGCGTAGGGGAGGGGCGCAATCAGCCCCAGCATTTT.

The V call is TRBV5-6, the J call TRBJ1-4; no firm D call. The ends were cut back, 6 bases at V and 0 bases at J, with 9 bases in the middle. The CDR3 consists of 14 residues. Germline CDR1 SGHDT, CDR2 YYEEEE. As DNA, the CDR3 is TGTGCCAGCACGTTGCAGGCAACTAATGAAAAACTGTTTTTT. As protein: CASTLQATNEKLFF.

Here the CDR3 reads CASSLAVNQPQHF. In DNA, the CDR3 is TGCGCCAGCAGCTTGGCTGTCAATCAGCCCCAGCATTTT. This chain joins TRBV5-1 and TRBJ1-5, with D unresolved. With 0 bases removed from V and 3 bases from J, the gap between germline ends came to 4 bases. Germline V CDR1 and CDR2: SGHRS, YFSETQ. CDR3 length: 13 residues.

This clone was found a few times. This sequence joins TRBV6-5 and TRBJ1-5, with a tentative D call TRBD1 (6 bases). Germline CDR1 reads MNHEY; CDR2 reads SVGAGI. The CDR3 has 14 residues. V dropped 6 bases and J dropped 7 bases, with 16 bases sitting between them. CDR3 in amino acids: CASSINRAGQPQHF. The CDR3 DNA is TGTGCCAGCAGCATCAACAGGGCAGGACAGCCCCAGCATTTT.

This chain joins TRBV2 and TRBJ1-1; TRBD1 matches 10 bases. This CDR3 has 15 residues. Germline CDR1 is SNHLY and CDR2 is FYNNEI. Trimming at V came to 6 bases and at J to 1 base, leaving 5 bases not matched to a gene. Here the CDR3 DNA reads TGTGCCAGCAGGACAGGGGGCTCAGCGAACACTGAAGCTTTCTTT. Protein product: CASRTGGSANTEAFF. Based on the CDR3 plus reference TRBV2 and TRBJ1-1, the full variable domain is EPEVTQTPSHQVTQMGQEVILRCVPISNHLYFYWYRQILGQKVEFLVSFYNNEISEKSEIFDDQFSVERPDGSNFTLKIRSTKLEDSAMYFCASRTGGSANTEAFFGQGTRLTVV.

CDR3 in DNA: TGTGCCATCAGCCGGGACAGGGGGAAAGAAAAACTGTTTTTT. Translation gives CAISRDRGKEKLFF. The chain carries TRBV10-3 and TRBJ1-4, with 11 bases that match TRBD1. The germline V gene encodes CDR1 ENHRY and CDR2 SYGVKD. Trimming at V came to 6 bases and at J to 8 bases, leaving 5 bases not matched to a gene. The CDR3 sequence is 14 residues long.

The chain employs TRBV19 and TRBJ1-1, with D perhaps TRBD1 (6 bases). Germline V gene lookup returns CDR1 LNHDA and CDR2 SQIVND (reference sequence). V was clipped by 4 bases and J by 5 bases, with 14 bases between them. CDR3 length: 14 amino acids. The CDR3 region is CASSTLPQGTEAFF. DNA of the CDR3: TGTGCCAGTAGTACCCTACCCCAGGGGACTGAAGCTTTCTTT.

J is TRBJ2-7 and V is TRBV18; 10 nucleotides agree with TRBD2. V was clipped by 2 bases and J by 5 bases; unmatched bases: 15. Germline V gene lookup returns CDR1 KGHSH and CDR2 LQKENI. The CDR3 extends over 18 amino acids. The CDR3 DNA sequence: TGTGCCAGCTCACCAAAAACCACTAGCGGGGTCGCTGGGGACGAGCAGTACTTC. Residues: CASSPKTTSGVAGDEQYF.

The CDR3 loop reads CASSRQGQGNSPLHF. The CDR3 coding sequence is TGTGCCAGCAGCCGCCAGGGACAGGGGAATTCACCCCTCCACTTT. The chain couples TRBV5-4 to TRBJ1-6, with TRBD1 matching 10 bases. CDR3 size: 15 residues. Germline CDR1 reads SGHNT; CDR2 reads YYREEE (reference sequence). The V and J ends lost 4 bases and 7 bases, in that order; junction bases with no gene match: 5. The full variable domain, with the rest looked up from reference TRBV5-4 and TRBJ1-6, is ETGVTQSPTHLIKTRGQQVTLRCSSQSGHNTVSWYQQALGQGPQFIFQYYREEENGRGNFPPRFSGLQFPNYSSELNVNALELDDSALYLCASSRQGQGNSPLHFGNGTRLTVT.

This chain uses TRBV6-5 with TRBJ2-7, with D tentatively TRBD2 (7 bases). Germline CDR1 reads MNHEY; CDR2 reads SVGAGI. V was shortened by 2 bases and J by 5 bases, with 13 bases between the two germline ends. This CDR3 is built from 14 residues. CDR3 sequence reads: CASSYGGGPNEQYF. CDR3 nucleotide sequence: TGTGCCAGCAGTTACGGGGGGGGCCCCAACGAGCAGTACTTC.

This chain uses TRBV2 with TRBJ1-1; D may be TRBD1 (5 bases). Trimming removed 2 bases at V and 7 bases at J, with 14 bases between. CDR3 size: 14 residues. From germline, CDR1 is SNHLY and CDR2 FYNNEI. The CDR3 is CASSERGGLGEAFF. CDR3 DNA: TGTGCCAGCAGTGAAAGGGGTGGTTTGGGTGAAGCTTTCTTT.

The chain combines TRBV7-2 with TRBJ2-7, with D possibly TRBD2 on 5 matching bases. CDR1 is SGHTA and CDR2 is FQGNSA in the germline V gene. The CDR3 covers 16 residues. V was shortened by 0 bases and J by 2 bases, with 14 bases between the two germline ends. CDR3 sequence: CASSLAGAGLPYEQYF. DNA of the CDR3: TGTGCCAGCAGCTTAGCCGGCGCGGGCCTGCCCTACGAGCAGTACTTC.